This T cell receptor (beta chain) was recovered during a study of chemoradiotherapy in HPV16-positive cancers. Study-wide findings and caveats: Candidate HPV-specific clones and E7-related TCR motifs grew in tumor during treatment. Functional assays defining HPV-specific T cells used only two HPV16-positive patients. For HPV16-positive patients, expanding HPV-responsive T cells associated with longer recurrence-free survival.

About this clone: What it binds is not known.

Repeated repertoire sampling spanned the course of chemoradiotherapy. With V trimmed by 0 bases and J by 12 bases, 10 bases remained unmatched. The CDR3 sequence is 15 residues long. Germline CDR1 is ENHRY and CDR2 is SYGVKD. Measured with immunoSEQ multiplex PCR; TCRdb has only the in-frame clones, and not every one. The table shows more than 850 clones, with about 80% occurring only once. The receptor's source is a human donor with HPV-associated anogenital cancer. The sample was tumor tissue, taken from a patient who underwent chemoradiotherapy. J is TRBJ2-1 and V is TRBV10-3; TRBD1 aligns across 8 bases. The CDR3 bases are TGTGCCATCAGTGAGTCGACAGGGACAGGCTCAGGGCAGTTCTTC. It specifies CAISESTGTGSGQFF.